This T cell receptor (beta chain) appears in the sequencing data of a study of blood T cell repertoires in COVID-19. TCRdb's copy holds only in-frame clones and misses some; the assay was immunoSEQ multiplex PCR. The data show just under 30,000 clones, with roughly nine tenths seen just once and 24% held by the top ten. This sequence was found in a human donor with active COVID-19. The donor label of this sample is uncertain. The material sequenced was peripheral blood.

CDR3: CASSPREGGELFF. In nucleotides, the CDR3 is TGTGCCAGCAGCCCCCGGGAGGGCGGGGAGCTGTTTTTT. V gene TRBV7-3 combines with J gene TRBJ2-2; TRBD2 matches 8 bases. This CDR3 region has 13 residues. J was trimmed by 7 bases and V by 5 bases; bases with no gene match: 3. The germline V gene has CDR1 SGHTA and CDR2 FQGTGA.